This T cell receptor beta chain was sequenced for a study of T cells in localized non-small cell lung cancer. The study, taken as a whole, reports: Maximal T cell clonality occurred in uninvolved adjacent lung, with tumor ranking below it. Overall survival was longer when the density of T cells in the blood was higher.

Repertoires were generated with immunoSEQ multiplex PCR, while TCRdb's copy carries only in-frame clones and drops some. In the table there are about 59,000 clones, 85% to 90% of which are singletons. To note about this clone: Its specificity is unknown.

The sequences come from peripheral blood, collected before any cancer treatment. This TCR came from a man aged 40 to 75 with stage I squamous cell lung carcinoma.

The CDR3 reads CASSQSGPEAFF. Here the CDR3 DNA reads TGTGCCAGCAGCCAGTCCGGACCTGAAGCTTTCTTT. This chain connects TRBV7-2 to TRBJ1-1; no reliable D call. Trimming removed 5 bases at V and 6 bases at J, with 10 bases between. Germline values: CDR1 SGHTA, CDR2 FQGNSA. The CDR3 is 12 amino acids. The variable domain in full, completed from reference TRBV7-2 and TRBJ1-1, reads GAGVSQSPSNKVTEKGKDVELRCDPISGHTALYWYRQSLGQGLEFLIYFQGNSAPDKSGLPSDRFSAERTGGSVSTLTIQRTQQEDSAVYLCASSQSGPEAFFGQGTRLTVV.